This T cell receptor (beta chain) was identified in a study of blood T cells in healthy people across ages. Findings of the study overall: Correlation between TCR beta diversity and naive T cell percentage was strong. It was held that the diversity estimates obtained from one million T cells were underestimates.

Next came a second PCR, run for about 6 to 11 cycles, which used a sample-barcoded 5' primer along with a J-beta primer mix. Tags on each cDNA molecule came from a template-switch adaptor with 12 random nucleotides. TCRdb recomputed calls from the 5' RACE reads with MiXCR, one row per CDR3 protein. The profile shows about a million distinct CDR3 sequences, 40% to 60% of them singletons. A few counts support this clonotype. Its target is not known. Each of the donors had 9 to 10 milliliters of peripheral blood drawn into EDTA-treated Vacutainer tubes. This receptor was obtained from a man aged 25-45 years in good health. Material for sequencing was blood.

The CDR3 spells CSASVAGQDTQYF. The CDR3 coding sequence is TGCAGTGCTAGCGTGGCGGGGCAAGATACGCAGTATTTT. The gene calls are TRBV20-1 and TRBJ2-3; possible D gene TRBD2, 6 bases. Germline V gene sequence: CDR1 DFQATT, CDR2 SNEGSKA (reference sequence). V was clipped by 3 bases and J by 5 bases, with 12 bases between them. The CDR3 has 13 amino acids.